Shown below are 31 T cell receptor beta chains from a single sample sequenced in a study of cytomegalovirus exposure and HLA in healthy donors. Assay: immunoSEQ multiplex PCR; the TCRdb copy retains only in-frame clones and omits some. This sample yields 150,000 to 200,000 clones, of which 70% to 90% are seen a single time; under 2.5% belongs to the top ten. The material sequenced was PBMCs. These receptors all stem from a man between 25 and 39 years old in good health and CMV-seropositive.

The chain links TRBV9 to TRBJ1-2, with D maybe TRBD1 (6 bases). CDR1 is SGDLS and CDR2 is YYNGEE in the germline V gene. This CDR3 spans 16 amino acids. V dropped 0 bases and J dropped 5 bases, with 17 bases sitting between them. The CDR3 sequence is CASSVESRGRGYGYTF. In DNA form, the CDR3 reads TGTGCCAGCAGCGTAGAGAGTAGGGGCAGGGGTTATGGCTACACCTTC.

The chain recombines TRBV4-3 with TRBJ2-1; D is possibly TRBD2 (5 bases). V was pared by 3 bases and J by 8 bases, with 14 bases between. This CDR3 spans 14 amino acids. Germline V gene lookup returns CDR1 LGHNA and CDR2 YSLEER. The CDR3 spells CASSQGELGHEQFF. The CDR3 nucleotides read TGCGCCAGCAGCCAGGGTGAACTAGGCCATGAGCAGTTCTTC.

In its sample, this clone was seen a few times. V is TRBV6-6 and J is TRBJ2-7, with D possibly TRBD2 on 5 matching bases. Between the trimmed V and J ends, which lost 6 bases and 4 bases, there was a span of 16 bases. The CDR3 has 14 amino acids. CDR1 MNHNY and CDR2 SVGAGI come from the germline V gene (reference sequence). Here the CDR3 reads CASSSRALGYEQYF. In DNA, the CDR3 is TGTGCCAGCAGCTCGCGGGCCTTGGGGTACGAGCAGTACTTC.

This chain links TRBV27 with TRBJ2-1, with TRBD2 matching 8 bases. Germline V lookup: CDR1 MNHEY, CDR2 SMNVEV (reference sequence). This CDR3 has 15 amino acids. J lost 3 bases, V lost 7 bases, and 8 bases had no gene match. The CDR3 DNA is TGTGCCAGCACCCCGCGGACTAGCCGCTACAATGAGCAGTTCTTC. Translated: CASTPRTSRYNEQFF.

The chain carries TRBV12-5 and TRBJ2-3, with 11 bases matching TRBD2. Germline CDR1 LGHNT, CDR2 FRNRAP. The CDR3 length is 16 residues. The J segment lost 6 bases and the V segment lost 0 bases, leaving 5 bases of the junction unmatched. This chain's CDR3 is CASGLVLSGGVDTQYF. In DNA, the CDR3 is TGTGCTAGTGGTTTGGTACTTAGCGGGGGGGTGGATACGCAGTATTTT.

This clone came up a few times. The rearrangement links TRBV2 to TRBJ1-4; maybe TRBD1 (6 bases). The CDR3 sequence is 15 residues long. Deletions cut 7 bases from V and 8 bases from J, with 20 bases between. Germline V gene lookup returns CDR1 SNHLY and CDR2 FYNNEI. This CDR3 is CASIPSPRGHEKLFF. CDR3 coding DNA: TGTGCCAGCATCCCTTCCCCCAGGGGCCACGAAAAACTGTTTTTT.

This chain connects TRBV25-1 to TRBJ2-3, with 9 nucleotides matching TRBD2. This CDR3 is 13 amino acids long. Germline CDR1 reads MGHDK; CDR2 reads SYGVNS. V trimming: 8 bases; J trimming: 5 bases; junction bases outside the gene matches: 5. CDR3 DNA: TGTGCCAGCGGAAAAGCGGGGGGAGATACGCAGTATTTT. Translating it yields CASGKAGGDTQYF. The full variable domain, with the rest looked up from reference TRBV25-1 and TRBJ2-3, is EADIYQTPRYLVIGTGKKITLECSQTMGHDKMYWYQQDPGMELHLIHYSYGVNSTEKGDLSSESTVSRIRTEHFPLTLESARPSHTSQYLCASGKAGGDTQYFGPGTRLTVL.

The chain uses TRBV7-2 and TRBJ2-7; TRBD1 agrees at 8 bases. The CDR3 is made up of 15 amino acids. Looked up from germline, CDR1 is SGHTA and CDR2 is FQGNSA. J lost 5 bases, V lost 5 bases, and 11 bases had no gene match. The CDR3 loop is CASSTRTGSSNEQYF. In nucleotides, the CDR3 is TGTGCCAGCAGCACCCGGACAGGGTCATCCAACGAGCAGTACTTC.

CDR3 nucleotide sequence: TGTGCCAGCAGCTTTGACAGGGGGGATGGCTACACCTTC. It is translated as CASSFDRGDGYTF. This chain connects TRBV5-4 to TRBJ1-2; TRBD1 matches at 9 bases. The CDR3 runs to 13 residues. J lost 6 bases, V lost 2 bases, and 2 bases had no gene match. Germline V gene sequence: CDR1 SGHNT, CDR2 YYREEE (reference sequence).

The chain recombines TRBV2 with TRBJ1-3, with TRBD1 matching over 10 bases. Per germline, CDR1 SNHLY and CDR2 FYNNEI. Trimming cost V 6 bases and J 0 bases; bases outside gene matches: 14. The CDR3 consists of 19 residues. The CDR3 DNA sequence: TGTGCCAGCAGCCCGCGCTGGGACAGGGGTCGTTCCTCTGGAAACACCATATATTTT. Amino acid sequence: CASSPRWDRGRSSGNTIYF.

The chain carries TRBV5-1 and TRBJ1-4; the match to TRBD1 covers 8 bases. Germline assignment: CDR1 SGHRS and CDR2 YFSETQ. CDR3 length: 14 amino acids. With V trimmed by 4 bases and J by 7 bases, 6 bases remained unmatched. The CDR3 nucleotides are TGCGCCAGCAGCGTCAGGGGGCTAGGTGAAAAACTGTTTTTT. It codes for CASSVRGLGEKLFF. The full variable domain, completed using reference TRBV5-1 and TRBJ1-4, is KAGVTQTPRYLIKTRGQQVTLSCSPISGHRSVSWYQQTPGQGLQFLFEYFSETQRNKGNFPGRFSGRQFSNSRSEMNVSTLELGDSALYLCASSVRGLGEKLFFGSGTQLSVL.

The rearrangement joins TRBV6-1 to TRBJ2-1; maybe TRBD2 (6 bases). Germline V gene sequence: CDR1 MNHNS, CDR2 SASEGT. The CDR3 has 15 amino acids. V was pared by 1 base and J by 7 bases, with 14 bases between. CDR3 sequence: CASSEGLGGPNEQFF. The CDR3, as DNA: TGTGCCAGCAGTGAAGGCCTGGGGGGTCCGAATGAGCAGTTCTTC.

This sequence joins TRBV6-6 and TRBJ1-6, with TRBD1 identical over 10 bases. The J segment lost 10 bases and the V segment lost 6 bases, leaving 3 bases of the junction unmatched. The CDR3 is made up of 13 amino acids. Germline V lookup: CDR1 MNHNY, CDR2 SVGAGI (reference sequence). The CDR3 is CASRGTGESPLHF. CDR3 bases: TGTGCCAGCAGGGGGACAGGGGAATCACCCCTCCACTTT.

This clone was observed a handful of times. The CDR3 spells CSALDSEAFF. As DNA, the CDR3 is TGCAGTGCCTTGGACAGTGAAGCTTTCTTT. V is TRBV20-1 and J is TRBJ1-1; TRBD1 might be the D (6 bases). The CDR3 is made up of 10 amino acids. With 6 bases removed from V and 7 bases from J, the gap between germline ends came to 9 bases. Per germline, CDR1 DFQATT and CDR2 SNEGSKA (reference sequence).

The chain has TRBV9 and TRBJ2-5; D not resolved. Germline assignment: CDR1 SGDLS and CDR2 YYNGEE. Trimming left V 4 bases short and J 1 base short, with 14 bases between. The CDR3 contains 15 residues. Written as DNA, the CDR3 is TGTGCCAGCAGCCTTAGCCCCACTGGCCAAGAGACCCAGTACTTC. The encoded protein is CASSLSPTGQETQYF.

The chain couples TRBV6-5 to TRBJ1-2, with no clear D. The CDR3 sequence is 12 residues long. Between the trimmed V and J ends, which lost 2 bases and 8 bases, there was a span of 9 bases. The germline CDR1 and CDR2 sequences are MNHEY and SVGAGI. CDR3 amino acids: CASSYVGSGYTF. In DNA form, the CDR3 reads TGTGCCAGCAGTTACGTGGGGAGCGGCTACACCTTC.

The V gene is TRBV27, the J gene TRBJ2-2, with 10 bases fitting TRBD2. The J segment lost 7 bases and the V segment lost 6 bases, leaving 11 bases of the junction unmatched. This CDR3 is 16 amino acids long. Germline V gene data show CDR1 as MNHEY and CDR2 as SMNVEV (reference sequence). CDR3 in amino acids: CASRDGTSVRGGELFF. Here the CDR3 DNA reads TGTGCCAGCAGGGATGGGACTAGCGTCAGGGGCGGGGAGCTGTTTTTT.

The CDR3 bases are TGTGCCAGCAGCTTGGGACAGGGAGGGGCCGGGGAGCTGTTTTTT. Translating gives CASSLGQGGAGELFF. V usage is TRBV7-6 and J usage is TRBJ2-2; TRBD1 matches at 9 bases. CDR1 and CDR2 (germline): SGHVS, FNYEAQ. This CDR3 spans 15 amino acids. The J segment lost 6 bases and the V segment lost 3 bases, leaving 5 bases of the junction unmatched.

The chain links TRBV7-2 to TRBJ2-3; 13 positions match TRBD2. The J segment lost 5 bases and the V segment lost 5 bases, leaving 7 bases of the junction unmatched. CDR1 SGHTA and CDR2 FQGNSA come from the germline V gene. The CDR3 loop spans 16 amino acids. CDR3 loop: CASSRGLAGLGDTQYF. The CDR3 DNA follows: TGTGCCAGCAGCCGGGGACTAGCGGGGCTTGGAGATACGCAGTATTTT.

The chain employs TRBV7-9 and TRBJ1-2; the match to TRBD1 covers 12 bases. Per the germline V gene, CDR1 is SEHNR and CDR2 is FQNEAQ (reference sequence). CDR3 length: 15 residues. V lost 4 bases, J lost 3 bases, and 3 bases stayed unmatched. The CDR3 region is CASSSGQGADYGYTF. CDR3 DNA sequence: TGTGCCAGCAGCTCGGGACAGGGGGCTGACTATGGCTACACCTTC.

The V and J genes are TRBV27 and TRBJ2-5, with TRBD2 matching 11 bases. Germline trimming cut 4 bases from V and 2 bases from J; bases unmatched to any gene: 12. CDR1 is MNHEY and CDR2 is SMNVEV in the germline V gene (reference sequence). CDR3 length: 18 residues. The CDR3 spells CASSSTNLAGGFQETQYF. The CDR3 region has the DNA TGTGCCAGCAGTTCTACGAATCTAGCGGGGGGCTTTCAAGAGACCCAGTACTTC.

The V call is TRBV15, the J call TRBJ1-2, with D perhaps TRBD1 (5 bases). Germline CDR1 LNHNV, CDR2 YYDKDF (reference sequence). The germline V and J ends were trimmed by 5 bases and 2 bases, with 15 bases remaining between them. The CDR3 is 15 amino acids. CDR3 loop: CATSGTGTDNYGYTF. The DNA for the CDR3 is TGTGCCACCAGCGGAACAGGAACAGACAACTATGGCTACACCTTC.

The CDR3 bases are TGTGCCAGCAGCTCCGCGGCAGGGCCCTACGAGCAGTACTTC. Translated, it gives CASSSAAGPYEQYF. The chain recombines TRBV7-6 with TRBJ2-7; D is possibly TRBD1 (5 bases). The germline V and J ends were trimmed by 4 bases and 2 bases, with 12 bases remaining between them. Germline-derived CDR1 and CDR2 are SGHVS and FNYEAQ. The CDR3 length is 14 residues.

This chain connects TRBV6-1 to TRBJ2-5; a weak D match, TRBD1 (7 bases). V dropped 2 bases and J dropped 4 bases, with 14 bases sitting between them. This CDR3 comprises 15 residues. Germline CDR1 reads MNHNS; CDR2 reads SASEGT. This CDR3 reads CASSEPRGDRETQYF. In DNA, the CDR3 is TGTGCCAGCAGTGAACCCAGGGGGGATCGAGAGACCCAGTACTTC.

V gene TRBV18 combines with J gene TRBJ2-7, with a weak D call TRBD2 (6 bases). The CDR3 is made up of 12 amino acids. Germline CDR1 reads KGHSH; CDR2 reads LQKENI. V lost 5 bases and J 4 bases, leaving 9 bases between the germline ends. The CDR3 protein is CASSDGTYEQYF. CDR3 DNA sequence: TGTGCCAGCTCAGATGGGACTTACGAGCAGTACTTC. The full variable domain, rest sourced from reference TRBV18 and TRBJ2-7, is NAGVMQNPRHLVRRRGQEARLRCSPMKGHSHVYWYRQLPEEGLKFMVYLQKENIIDESGMPKERFSAEFPKEGPSILRIQQVVRGDSAAYFCASSDGTYEQYFGPGTRLTVT.

The rearrangement joins TRBV7-9 to TRBJ1-1; TRBD1 aligns across 11 bases. The CDR3 length is 16 residues. V lost 5 bases, J lost 5 bases, and 10 bases stayed unmatched. Germline assignment: CDR1 SEHNR and CDR2 FQNEAQ (reference sequence). The CDR3 sequence is CASSRRTGGLGTEAFF. The CDR3 bases are TGTGCCAGCAGCCGCCGGACAGGGGGCTTAGGGACTGAAGCTTTCTTT.

The chain joins TRBV1 to TRBJ2-2; the table's D call TRBD2 went unverified against the DNA. TRBV1 is an annotated pseudogene. This CDR3 has 15 residues. In DNA, the CDR3 is TGCACCAGCAGCCCCTACCTAGCGACCACCGGGGAGCTGTTTTTT. It specifies CTSSPYLATTGELFF.

This clone was found a few times. This chain links TRBV5-1 with TRBJ2-1, with 11 bases that match TRBD2. The germline V gene has CDR1 SGHRS and CDR2 YFSETQ. This CDR3 has 16 amino acids. The junction had 6 bases not matched to a gene; V was cut back by 0 bases and J by 7 bases. For the CDR3, the DNA is TGCGCCAGCAGCTTGGGGCTAGCGGGGGGTCTTAATGAGCAGTTCTTC. Its protein product is CASSLGLAGGLNEQFF.

The chain links TRBV18 to TRBJ2-3, with TRBD1 matching 7 bases. The CDR3 spans 14 residues. Unmatched junction bases numbered 4, after V lost 3 bases and J lost 4 bases. Germline lookup yields CDR1 KGHSH and CDR2 LQKENI. Written as DNA, the CDR3 is TGTGCCAGCTCACCGAGACAGGGATCAGATACGCAGTATTTT. Protein sequence: CASSPRQGSDTQYF.

This clone was picked up many times. The chain recombines TRBV19 with TRBJ2-7, with D unresolved. Trimming took 5 bases from V and 2 from J, leaving 10 bases between them. The CDR3 runs 13 residues. From germline, CDR1 is LNHDA and CDR2 SQIVND (reference sequence). CDR3 protein: CASSGRPTYEQYF. The CDR3 DNA reads as TGTGCCAGTAGTGGGCGACCCACCTACGAGCAGTACTTC.

The chain is built from TRBV7-9 and TRBJ1-6, with a tentative D call TRBD1 (6 bases). Trimming cost V 0 bases and J 3 bases, with 12 bases left between them. This CDR3 comprises 17 residues. From germline, CDR1 is SEHNR and CDR2 FQNEAQ (reference sequence). CDR3 nucleotides: TGTGCCAGCAGCTTAGCACAGGGAGGGGACTATAATTCACCCCTCCACTTT. Residues: CASSLAQGGDYNSPLHF.